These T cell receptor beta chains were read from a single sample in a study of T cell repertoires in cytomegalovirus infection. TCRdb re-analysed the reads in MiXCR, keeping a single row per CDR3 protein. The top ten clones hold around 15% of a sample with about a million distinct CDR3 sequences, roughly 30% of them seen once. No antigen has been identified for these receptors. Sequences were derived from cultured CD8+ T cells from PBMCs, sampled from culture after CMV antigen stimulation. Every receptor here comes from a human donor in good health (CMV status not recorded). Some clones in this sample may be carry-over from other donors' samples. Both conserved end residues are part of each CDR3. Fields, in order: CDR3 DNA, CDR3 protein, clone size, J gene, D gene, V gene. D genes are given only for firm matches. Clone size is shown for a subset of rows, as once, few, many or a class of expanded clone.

cdr3_nt: TGTGCCAGCAGTTTGCCCCCCCGGGGCAGGGGGCCCGACTTCTCTGGGGCCAACGTCCTGACTTTC; cdr3_aa: CASSLPPRGRGPDFSGANVLTF; clone_size: many; j_call: TRBJ2-6; d_call: TRBD1; v_call: TRBV7-8
cdr3_nt: TGCACCAGCAGCCAAGACAAATACAATGAGCAGTTCTTC; cdr3_aa: CTSSQDKYNEQFF; clone_size: -; j_call: TRBJ2-1; d_call: -; v_call: TRBV4-1
cdr3_nt: TGCGCCAGCAGCGGAGAGACAGGGATCCGAGAGACCCAGTACTTC; cdr3_aa: CASSGETGIRETQYF; clone_size: -; j_call: TRBJ2-5; d_call: TRBD1; v_call: TRBV4-3
cdr3_nt: TGTGCCAGCAGCTTAGTGGGACAGCGGTCGGAGCTGTTTTTT; cdr3_aa: CASSLVGQRSELFF; clone_size: few; j_call: TRBJ2-2; d_call: TRBD1; v_call: TRBV7-8
cdr3_nt: TGTGCCAGTTGGACATCCCTGAACACCGGGGAGCTGTTTTTT; cdr3_aa: CASWTSLNTGELFF; clone_size: many; j_call: TRBJ2-2; d_call: -; v_call: TRBV7-8
cdr3_nt: TGTGCCAGCAGCTTACCTTTCCTCGGGGACCCACCCCTCCACTTT; cdr3_aa: CASSLPFLGDPPLHF; clone_size: -; j_call: TRBJ1-6; d_call: -; v_call: TRBV7-8
cdr3_nt: TGTGCCAGCAGCTCGTTACAGGGGGCGTCGGGTGGCTACACCTTC; cdr3_aa: CASSSLQGASGGYTF; clone_size: few; j_call: TRBJ1-2; d_call: TRBD1; v_call: TRBV7-9
cdr3_nt: TGCAGCGTTGCGCCAGGGGCGGACTACGAGCAGTACTTC; cdr3_aa: CSVAPGADYEQYF; clone_size: -; j_call: TRBJ2-7; d_call: -; v_call: TRBV29-1
cdr3_nt: TGTGCCTGCAGCCCCTGGGACAGGGAGGGTGGTGAGCAGTTCTTC; cdr3_aa: CACSPWDREGGEQFF; clone_size: -; j_call: TRBJ2-1; d_call: TRBD1; v_call: TRBV11-2
cdr3_nt: TGTGCCAGCAGTGAAGCAAGGTCCCGGAACACCATATATTTT; cdr3_aa: CASSEARSRNTIYF; clone_size: -; j_call: TRBJ1-3; d_call: -; v_call: TRBV6-1
cdr3_nt: TGCGCCAGCAGCCAAGCCCATAATCAGCCCCAGCATTTT; cdr3_aa: CASSQAHNQPQHF; clone_size: few; j_call: TRBJ1-5; d_call: -; v_call: TRBV4-1
cdr3_nt: TGTGCCAGCAGCTTAGCCCAGGGCGTATATAATTCACCCCTCCACTTT; cdr3_aa: CASSLAQGVYNSPLHF; clone_size: many; j_call: TRBJ1-6; d_call: -; v_call: TRBV7-2
cdr3_nt: TGTGCCAGCAGCTCCTCCTCAGGGGTTACCGGGGAGCTGTTTTTT; cdr3_aa: CASSSSSGVTGELFF; clone_size: -; j_call: TRBJ2-2; d_call: -; v_call: TRBV7-9
cdr3_nt: TGTGCCAGCAGACCCACAGGGGTCGAGACCCAGTACTTC; cdr3_aa: CASRPTGVETQYF; clone_size: few; j_call: TRBJ2-5; d_call: TRBD1; v_call: TRBV28
cdr3_nt: TGCAGTGCTAGAGCCCTGACAGGGGGTAACACTGAAGCTTTCTTT; cdr3_aa: CSARALTGGNTEAFF; clone_size: few; j_call: TRBJ1-1; d_call: TRBD1; v_call: TRBV20-1
cdr3_nt: TGTGCCAGTAGGGTTACACTGGACAGGAACACTGAAGCTTTCTTT; cdr3_aa: CASRVTLDRNTEAFF; clone_size: -; j_call: TRBJ1-1; d_call: -; v_call: TRBV19
cdr3_nt: TGTGCCAGCAGCCCCGAGGGGGGTTTGCTGGACACTGAAGCTTTCTTT; cdr3_aa: CASSPEGGLLDTEAFF; clone_size: once; j_call: TRBJ1-1; d_call: -; v_call: TRBV13
cdr3_nt: TGTGCCAGCAGCTTGTCAGGGACAGGGTGGAAAGATACGCAGTATTTT; cdr3_aa: CASSLSGTGWKDTQYF; clone_size: few; j_call: TRBJ2-3; d_call: TRBD1; v_call: TRBV7-9
cdr3_nt: TGTGCCAGCAGTACTACGGACGTAGTCACTGAAGCTTTCTTT; cdr3_aa: CASSTTDVVTEAFF; clone_size: -; j_call: TRBJ1-1; d_call: -; v_call: TRBV27
cdr3_nt: TGTGCCAGCAGTTTGGAGGACAATCAGCCCCAGCATTTT; cdr3_aa: CASSLEDNQPQHF; clone_size: few; j_call: TRBJ1-5; d_call: -; v_call: TRBV6-5
cdr3_nt: TGTGCCAGCAGCCGGGACCCCAGTTATGGAAACACCATATATTTT; cdr3_aa: CASSRDPSYGNTIYF; clone_size: -; j_call: TRBJ1-3; d_call: -; v_call: TRBV7-8
cdr3_nt: TGTGCCAGCAGTTACAATCAGGGGACCTATAGCAATCAGCCCCAGCATTTT; cdr3_aa: CASSYNQGTYSNQPQHF; clone_size: -; j_call: TRBJ1-5; d_call: -; v_call: TRBV6-2/TRBV6-3
cdr3_nt: TGTGCCAGCAGCTTTCCAGTTAACTATGGCTACACCTTC; cdr3_aa: CASSFPVNYGYTF; clone_size: -; j_call: TRBJ1-2; d_call: -; v_call: TRBV5-8
cdr3_nt: TGTGCCAGCAGTGAAAAGGGACAAGGGAGGGCGCAGTTCTTC; cdr3_aa: CASSEKGQGRAQFF; clone_size: many; j_call: TRBJ2-1; d_call: -; v_call: TRBV6-1
cdr3_nt: TGCAGCGTTTTTTCGACAGGAGAGCAGTACTTC; cdr3_aa: CSVFSTGEQYF; clone_size: -; j_call: TRBJ2-7; d_call: -; v_call: TRBV29-1
cdr3_nt: TGTGCCAGCACCTGGACAGGGAACCCCGGGGAGCTGTTTTTT; cdr3_aa: CASTWTGNPGELFF; clone_size: few; j_call: TRBJ2-2; d_call: TRBD1; v_call: TRBV27
cdr3_nt: TGTGCCACCAGTCACGGGGGTAGCAATCAGCCCCAGCATTTT; cdr3_aa: CATSHGGSNQPQHF; clone_size: few; j_call: TRBJ1-5; d_call: -; v_call: TRBV24-1